These 22 T cell receptor beta chains were sequenced from one sample in a study of post-analysis software for immune sequencing data (dated by TCRdb to the mid-2010s). The research as a whole found: Significantly higher frequencies in patients than in controls were found for about five TRBV segments, including TRBV5-6, TRBV5-1 and TRBV20-1.

Their specific antigens are unknown. Receptors were amplified or captured by PCR. The sequencer was an Illumina HiSeq 2500. To reduce PCR and sequencing biases, unique molecular identifiers were built into the TCR beta cDNA libraries. TCRdb redid the processing of the public reads, applying fastp at Q25 and MiXCR, and retained in-frame beta chains. Each entry merges the rows of one CDR3 protein and shows their most common DNA and genes. This sample comprises around 260,000 distinct CDR3 sequences, around 34% of them detected only once. The top ten hold 4% to 5.5% of the sample. Sequencing was performed on blood. The source is a girl under 18 with multiple sclerosis.

Of note for this clonotype: This may be a read error, as it is one base from a much larger clone. The V call is TRBV24-1, the J call TRBJ2-1, with TRBD2 as a possible D gene (5 bases). Trimming stripped 11 bases from V and 6 bases from J, with 16 bases between. The length of the CDR3 is 13 residues. The germline V gene encodes CDR1 KGHDR and CDR2 SFDVKD. Here the CDR3 DNA reads TGTGCCAGGAGGACCAGTACGGGCAATGAGCAGTTCTTC. As protein: CARRTSTGNEQFF.

Ten or more counts support this clonotype. The rearrangement links TRBV20-1 to TRBJ2-1, with 9 bases identical to TRBD2. The CDR3 totals 14 residues. Germline V lookup: CDR1 DFQATT, CDR2 SNEGSKA (reference sequence). Trimming at V came to 2 bases and at J to 4 bases, leaving 3 bases not matched to a gene. Here the CDR3 DNA reads TGCAGTGCTAGACGCGGGGGGGGATACAATGAGCAGTTCTTC. Its protein product is CSARRGGGYNEQFF.

Here the CDR3 reads CATSRGTYVSSEKLFF. For the CDR3, the DNA is TGTGCCACCAGCAGAGGAACGTATGTTTCTAGTGAAAAACTGTTTTTT. V and J are TRBV15 and TRBJ1-4; D is unresolved. There are 16 residues in the CDR3. The germline V gene has CDR1 LNHNV and CDR2 YYDKDF (reference sequence). Trimming removed 1 base from V and 7 bases from J, with 16 bases in between.

This clonotype has a count of ten or more. The chain recombines TRBV6-5 with TRBJ2-1, with 9 bases that match TRBD2. This CDR3 contains 19 residues. Germline CDR1 and CDR2: MNHEY and SVGAGI. V shed 6 bases, J shed 6 bases, and the junction held 21 bases outside the gene matches. The CDR3: CASSYRASGTHWASNEQFF. Written as DNA, the CDR3 is TGTGCCAGCAGCTATCGGGCTAGCGGGACCCATTGGGCGTCCAATGAGCAGTTCTTC.

There are many counts of this clonotype. The junction shows a germline mismatch at one end, possibly a read error. The gene calls are TRBV2 and TRBJ2-1; 9 bases fit TRBD2. CDR3 size: 17 residues. CDR1 SNHLY and CDR2 FYNNEI come from the germline V gene. The CDR3 DNA follows: TGTGCCAGCAGGGAAGGGCTAGCGGGGTTCTCCTACAATGAGCAGTTCTTC. It translates to CASREGLAGFSYNEQFF.

J is TRBJ2-1 and V is TRBV7-2, with 11 bases that match TRBD2. The CDR3 is 15 amino acids. The J segment lost 7 bases and the V segment lost 3 bases, leaving 5 bases of the junction unmatched. From germline, CDR1 is SGHTA and CDR2 FQGNSA. This CDR3 is CASSFLAGGGNEQFF. In DNA form, the CDR3 reads TGTGCCAGCAGCTTCCTAGCGGGAGGCGGTAATGAGCAGTTCTTC.

As for this clonotype: A single base separates this from a much larger clone, so it may be a read error. This chain uses TRBV2 with TRBJ2-5; TRBD1 matches at 8 bases. There are 15 residues in the CDR3. After removal of 3 bases from V and 11 bases from J, the junction contained 14 bases not matched to a gene. The V gene's germline CDR1 is SNHLY and CDR2 FYNNEI. As DNA, the CDR3 is TGTGCCAGCAGTGAGCCGGGACAGGCCTACAATGAGCAGTACTTC. This gives the protein CASSEPGQAYNEQYF.

This clonotype was recorded at least ten times. V and J are TRBV7-3 and TRBJ2-1; D call uncertain. The CDR3 covers 13 residues. CDR1 is SGHTA and CDR2 is FQGTGA in the germline V gene. Trimming removed 5 bases at V and 3 bases at J, with 8 bases between. DNA for the CDR3: TGTGCCAGCAGCCCCGACTTCTACAATGAGCAGTTCTTC. Translated, it gives CASSPDFYNEQFF.

This clonotype was detected ten times or more. The CDR3: CSPTGGPVREQFF. As DNA, the CDR3 is TGCAGTCCTACGGGGGGGCCCGTCAGGGAGCAGTTCTTC. The genes are TRBV20-1 and TRBJ2-1; 8 nucleotides agree with TRBD2. V lost 8 bases, J lost 10 bases, and 13 bases stayed unmatched. This CDR3 region has 13 residues. The germline CDR1 and CDR2 sequences are DFQATT and SNEGSKA (reference sequence).

CDR3: CAIMPATMNTEAFF. CDR3 in DNA: TGTGCCATCATGCCGGCCACAATGAACACTGAAGCTTTCTTT. The V and J genes are TRBV10-3 and TRBJ1-1; D call uncertain. V was trimmed by 7 bases and J by 0 bases, leaving 12 bases between them. This CDR3 has 14 residues. The germline V gene encodes CDR1 ENHRY and CDR2 SYGVKD.

As to this clonotype: This could be a read error, since a much larger clone is one nucleotide away. The genes are TRBV5-6 and TRBJ2-3; 8 nucleotides line up with TRBD2. The germline CDR1 and CDR2 sequences are SGHDT and YYEEEE. The CDR3 consists of 16 residues. The DNA of the CDR3 is TGTACCAGCAGCTTGGAATCTGGGACGGGGGGGAATACGCAGTATTTT. It specifies CTSSLESGTGGNTQYF.

V usage is TRBV20-1 and J usage is TRBJ2-3; 7 positions match TRBD2. V shed 2 bases, J shed 1 base, and the junction held 12 bases outside the gene matches. The CDR3 totals 17 residues. CDR1 DFQATT and CDR2 SNEGSKA come from the germline V gene (reference sequence). In nucleotides, the CDR3 is TGCAGTGCTAGACCTCTAGCGGTAGAGGCGGGCACAGATACGCAGTATTTT. Translation gives CSARPLAVEAGTDTQYF.

Here the CDR3 reads CSANLGNEQYF. The CDR3 DNA reads TGCAGTGCTAACCTTGGGAACGAGCAGTACTTC. The chain joins TRBV20-1 to TRBJ2-7; D is ambiguous. The CDR3 covers 11 residues. The germline V gene has CDR1 DFQATT and CDR2 SNEGSKA (reference sequence). With 4 bases removed from V and 5 bases from J, the gap between germline ends came to 9 bases.

The sample holds many counts of this clonotype. The V and J genes are TRBV3-1 and TRBJ1-2; D remains unclear. Trimming stripped 0 bases from V and 8 bases from J, with 19 bases between. The CDR3 length is 16 residues. The V gene's germline CDR1 is LGHDT and CDR2 YNNKEL (reference sequence). CDR3 sequence: CASSQDLTEIVVGYTF. For the CDR3, the DNA is TGTGCCAGCAGCCAAGATCTTACCGAAATCGTGGTAGGCTACACCTTC.

The sample holds a few counts of this clonotype. A read error may explain this, as a much larger clone is one base away. This sequence joins TRBV20-1 and TRBJ2-5; D is perhaps TRBD2 (5 bases). The CDR3 contains 11 residues. From germline, CDR1 is DFQATT and CDR2 SNEGSKA (reference sequence). Trimming removed 3 bases at V and 7 bases at J, with 9 bases between. Here the CDR3 reads CSARHGGTQYF. In DNA form, the CDR3 reads TGCAGTGCTAGGCACGGAGGGACCCAGTACTTC.

The chain recombines TRBV7-2 with TRBJ2-1, with a tentative D call TRBD2 (6 bases). V lost 5 bases and J lost 3, with 11 bases in between. Looked up from germline, CDR1 is SGHTA and CDR2 is FQGNSA. The CDR3 is 14 amino acids. The CDR3 region is CASSGTPFYNEQFF. The CDR3 DNA reads TGTGCCAGCAGCGGGACTCCGTTCTACAATGAGCAGTTCTTC.

In its sample, this clonotype was seen once. As DNA, the CDR3 is TGTGCCAGCAGCTTCCCCGGGCGGGTTGACAATGAGCAGTTCTTC. This encodes CASSFPGRVDNEQFF. The gene calls are TRBV7-8 and TRBJ2-1, with D tentatively TRBD2 (5 bases). V lost 3 bases, J lost 5 bases, and 14 bases lay in between. Germline assignment: CDR1 SGHVS and CDR2 FQNEAQ. CDR3 length: 15 residues. Complete variable domain (other parts from reference TRBV7-8 and TRBJ2-1): GAGVSQSPRYKVAKRGQDVALRCDPISGHVSLFWYQQALGQGPEFLTYFQNEAQLDKSGLPSDRFFAERPEGSVSTLKIQRTQQEDSAVYLCASSFPGRVDNEQFFGPGTRLTVL.

This clonotype was counted many times. The chain recombines TRBV7-9 with TRBJ2-1; D call uncertain. Germline assignment: CDR1 SEHNR and CDR2 FQNEAQ (reference sequence). V lost 0 bases and J 6 bases, leaving 6 bases between the germline ends. The CDR3 runs 13 residues. The CDR3: CASSLAGVNEQFF. CDR3 nucleotides: TGTGCCAGCAGCTTAGCGGGTGTCAATGAGCAGTTCTTC.

There are many counts of this clonotype. The rearrangement links TRBV15 to TRBJ1-5; D is unresolved. CDR1 LNHNV and CDR2 YYDKDF come from the germline V gene (reference sequence). This CDR3 region has 15 residues. V gave up 1 base and J gave up 5 bases, with 12 bases separating them. This chain's CDR3 is CATSRGAGGDQPQHF. The CDR3, as DNA: TGTGCCACCAGCAGAGGTGCTGGTGGGGATCAGCCCCAGCATTTT.

The CDR3 DNA reads as TGCGCCAGCAGTGAGTCGACGACAGGGGGGATAGAGACCCAGTACTTC. This codes for CASSESTTGGIETQYF. The chain employs TRBV10-1 and TRBJ2-7; 9 bases fit TRBD1. The better agreement between TRBJ2-5 and the DNA end casts doubt on the J call. This CDR3 spans 16 amino acids. The germline CDR1 and CDR2 sequences are WNHNN and SYGVQD (reference sequence).

Ten or more counts support this clonotype. The chain links TRBV12-3 or TRBV12-4 to TRBJ1-2; the D is unclear. The CDR3 covers 13 residues. Trimming took off 4 bases at V and 8 bases at J, with 14 bases between the two ends. CDR3 DNA sequence: TGTGCCAGCAGTTCCTTTGTTGAGGAGGGCTACACCTTC. Its translation is CASSSFVEEGYTF.

Many counts were recorded for this clonotype. The chain links TRBV29-1 to TRBJ2-1, with 8 nucleotides matching TRBD2. Looked up from germline, CDR1 is SQVTM and CDR2 is ANQGSEA. The CDR3 has 14 amino acids. J gave up 2 bases and V 7 bases, and 7 bases lay outside the gene matches. Written as DNA, the CDR3 is TGCAGCGCCCTTAGCGGGGTTCCCTACAATGAGCAGTTCTTC. Translating gives CSALSGVPYNEQFF.